Listed here are 28 T cell receptor beta chains from one sample, sequenced in a study of T cell responses to AZD1222 COVID-19 vaccine. Sequencing was performed with immunoSEQ multiplex PCR; in TCRdb, only in-frame clones are kept and a portion is missing. The profile covers over 110,000 clones, with about 87% appearing a single time and 5.5% taken by the ten largest. This specimen was peripheral blood, taken on day 0 of AZD1222 vaccination. These receptors came from an adult in good health.

V usage is TRBV4-3 and J usage is TRBJ2-1, with D tentatively TRBD2 (6 bases). V gave up 1 base and J gave up 7 bases, with 14 bases separating them. The CDR3 covers 15 residues. The germline V gene encodes CDR1 LGHNA and CDR2 YSLEER. The CDR3 DNA follows: TGCGCCAGCAGCCAAGCCGTCTGGGGGGATAATGAGCAGTTCTTC. Amino acids: CASSQAVWGDNEQFF.

The genes are TRBV7-9 and TRBJ2-1; D may be TRBD2 (6 bases). In germline, CDR1 is SEHNR, CDR2 FQNEAQ (reference sequence). V lost 2 bases and J 4 bases, leaving 9 bases between the germline ends. The CDR3 is made up of 14 amino acids. The CDR3 DNA reads as TGTGCCAGCAGCTTAACTGCGGGATACAATGAGCAGTTCTTC. Its translation is CASSLTAGYNEQFF.

V and J are TRBV5-6 and TRBJ2-7; D unclear. Trimming cost V 5 bases and J 3 bases, with 12 bases left between them. The CDR3 is 13 residues long. Germline V lookup: CDR1 SGHDT, CDR2 YYEEEE. CDR3 in amino acids: CASSLTKVYEQYF. The CDR3 nucleotides read TGTGCCAGCAGTTTGACAAAGGTCTACGAGCAGTACTTC.

The chain joins TRBV20-1 to TRBJ2-7; D gene unclear. The germline CDR1 and CDR2 sequences are DFQATT and SNEGSKA (reference sequence). V lost 0 bases and J 7 bases, leaving 7 bases between the germline ends. The CDR3 length is 11 residues. CDR3 bases: TGCAGTGCTAGAGATCCAGCGGAGCAGTACTTC. Translating gives CSARDPAEQYF.

The genes are TRBV20-1 and TRBJ2-7; D gene ambiguous. This CDR3 is 10 amino acids long. Germline lookup yields CDR1 DFQATT and CDR2 SNEGSKA (reference sequence). Trimming shortened V by 6 bases and J by 4 bases, and 7 bases separated the two germline ends. This CDR3 reads CSAPSYEQYF. In DNA form, the CDR3 reads TGCAGTGCGCCCTCTTACGAGCAGTACTTC.

This clone was observed once. The chain uses TRBV4-1 and TRBJ2-2, with D possibly matching TRBD1 (5 bases). This CDR3 comprises 16 residues. V lost 0 bases and J 1 base, leaving 9 bases between the germline ends. CDR1 is MGHRA and CDR2 is YSYEKL in the germline V gene. The CDR3 reads CASSQDSRGNTGELFF. DNA of the CDR3: TGCGCCAGCAGCCAAGATAGTAGGGGGAACACCGGGGAGCTGTTTTTT.

V usage is TRBV5-1 and J usage is TRBJ2-7, with a weak D call TRBD2 (5 bases). This CDR3 spans 15 amino acids. Germline V gene sequence: CDR1 SGHRS, CDR2 YFSETQ. Trimming removed 2 bases from V and 5 bases from J, with 17 bases in between. Here the CDR3 reads CASSLEDPAANEQYF. CDR3 nucleotides: TGCGCCAGCAGCTTAGAGGACCCAGCGGCAAACGAGCAGTACTTC. Looking up the rest from reference TRBV5-1 and TRBJ2-7 gives the full variable domain: KAGVTQTPRYLIKTRGQQVTLSCSPISGHRSVSWYQQTPGQGLQFLFEYFSETQRNKGNFPGRFSGRQFSNSRSEMNVSTLELGDSALYLCASSLEDPAANEQYFGPGTRLTVT.

The genes are TRBV20-1 and TRBJ2-7, with D tentatively TRBD1 (6 bases). Trimming removed 3 bases at V and 2 bases at J, with 8 bases between. Germline V gene lookup returns CDR1 DFQATT and CDR2 SNEGSKA (reference sequence). This CDR3 comprises 12 residues. The CDR3 DNA follows: TGCAGTGCTAGTCCAGGGGCCTACGAGCAGTACTTC. As protein: CSASPGAYEQYF.

J is TRBJ1-6 and V is TRBV30; D might be TRBD1 (6 bases). The germline CDR1 and CDR2 sequences are GTSNPN and SVGIG (reference sequence). There are 12 residues in the CDR3. V was pared by 5 bases and J by 8 bases, with 10 bases between. The CDR3 coding sequence is TGTGCCTGGGGGGACACTCATTCACCCCTCCACTTT. It is translated as CAWGDTHSPLHF.

Only one count was recorded for this clone. The chain joins TRBV9 to TRBJ2-3, with D possibly TRBD1 on 6 matching bases. V was clipped by 6 bases and J by 3 bases, with 17 bases between them. Germline V gene lookup returns CDR1 SGDLS and CDR2 YYNGEE. The CDR3 has 15 residues. The CDR3 nucleotides are TGTGCCAGCACCAATAGTGGAAGGGGGACAGATACGCAGTATTTT. Its protein is CASTNSGRGTDTQYF. The full variable domain, rest sourced from reference TRBV9 and TRBJ2-3, is DSGVTQTPKHLITATGQRVTLRCSPRSGDLSVYWYQQSLDQGLQFLIQYYNGEERAKGNILERFSAQQFPDLHSELNLSSLELGDSALYFCASTNSGRGTDTQYFGPGTRLTVL.

This chain connects TRBV28 to TRBJ1-1; no clear D. With 1 base removed from V and 5 bases from J, the gap between germline ends came to 8 bases. The germline CDR1 and CDR2 sequences are MDHEN and SYDVKM. The CDR3 covers 13 residues. CDR3 DNA: TGTGCCAGCAGTTTATCGTGGGGAACTGAAGCTTTCTTT. Translation gives CASSLSWGTEAFF.

CDR3 in DNA: TGTGCCAGCAGCTTAGGCCAGCGTAGCACAGATACGCAGTATTTT. Its protein product is CASSLGQRSTDTQYF. The chain joins TRBV7-2 to TRBJ2-3; no clear D gene. The CDR3 has 15 residues. V was trimmed by 1 base and J by 0 bases, leaving 8 bases between them. The germline CDR1 and CDR2 sequences are SGHTA and FQGNSA.

The rearrangement uses TRBV7-6 and TRBJ1-2, with 8 bases that match TRBD1. The germline gives CDR1 SGHVS, CDR2 FNYEAQ. The CDR3 covers 17 residues. V was pared by 2 bases and J by 1 base, with 9 bases of the junction left unmatched. Written as DNA, the CDR3 is TGTGCCAGCAGCTTAAGGTCCGGGACAGGACTTAACTATGGCTACACCTTC. Its translation: CASSLRSGTGLNYGYTF.

The chain joins TRBV27 to TRBJ2-7, with D perhaps matching TRBD1 (5 bases). The length of the CDR3 is 15 residues. Trimming cost V 1 base and J 3 bases, with 13 bases left between them. Looked up from germline, CDR1 is MNHEY and CDR2 is SMNVEV (reference sequence). The CDR3 sequence is CASSLYAGYNYEQYF. CDR3 DNA: TGTGCCAGCAGTTTATATGCAGGGTACAACTACGAGCAGTACTTC.

V is TRBV29-1 and J is TRBJ1-2; D is unresolved. Trimming stripped 6 bases from V and 2 bases from J, with 22 bases between. CDR3 length equals 16 residues. CDR1 is SQVTM and CDR2 is ANQGSEA in the germline V gene. The CDR3 region has the DNA TGCAGCGTCCCCAATAGGTACCGGAGTAAAAACTATGGCTACACCTTC. Amino acids: CSVPNRYRSKNYGYTF.

The chain recombines TRBV5-1 with TRBJ2-1, with unresolved D. This CDR3 is built from 11 residues. Germline loops: CDR1 SGHRS, CDR2 YFSETQ. The germline V and J ends were trimmed by 2 bases and 6 bases, with 3 bases remaining between them. Here the CDR3 reads CASSFSNEQFF. The CDR3 region has the DNA TGCGCCAGCAGCTTTAGCAATGAGCAGTTCTTC.

The chain is built from TRBV11-1 and TRBJ2-7; D is uncertain. CDR1 and CDR2 (germline): SGHAT, FQDESV (reference sequence). CDR3 length: 14 residues. V was pared by 5 bases and J by 1 base, with 12 bases between. Here the CDR3 DNA reads TGTGCCAGCAGCCACGCGCTGGGATCCTACGAGCAGTACTTC. Translating gives CASSHALGSYEQYF.

The V call is TRBV11-2, the J call TRBJ2-1; no clear D gene. Germline CDR1 reads SGHAT; CDR2 reads FQNNGV. The ends were cut back, 4 bases at V and 5 bases at J, with 9 bases in the middle. The CDR3 is 13 residues long. As DNA, the CDR3 is TGTGCCAGCAGCTCCGCCCCCAACAATGAGCAGTTCTTC. This encodes CASSSAPNNEQFF.

This clone was seen a handful of times. The chain combines TRBV4-3 with TRBJ1-1, with 9 bases aligning to TRBD1. The CDR3 extends over 16 amino acids. Germline V gene lookup returns CDR1 LGHNA and CDR2 YSLEER. The V and J ends lost 0 bases and 4 bases, in that order; junction bases with no gene match: 6. Written as DNA, the CDR3 is TGCGCCAGCAGCCAAGATTGGGGACAGGGTGGCACTGAAGCTTTCTTT. The encoded protein is CASSQDWGQGGTEAFF.

A single count supports this clone. The chain recombines TRBV6-4 with TRBJ2-7, with 11 bases aligning to TRBD1. CDR1 is MRHNA and CDR2 is SNTAGT in the germline V gene. CDR3 length: 13 amino acids. J was trimmed by 7 bases and V by 3 bases; bases with no gene match: 2. CDR3 loop: CASSEDRGLEQYF. In DNA form, the CDR3 reads TGTGCCAGCAGTGAGGACAGGGGGCTTGAGCAGTACTTC.

The chain has TRBV5-1 and TRBJ2-5; no firm D call. Deletions cut 4 bases from V and 1 base from J, with 14 bases between. From germline, CDR1 is SGHRS and CDR2 YFSETQ. This CDR3 is 15 amino acids long. This CDR3 is CASSTSTAAQETQYF. The CDR3 bases are TGCGCCAGCAGCACGAGTACAGCCGCCCAAGAGACCCAGTACTTC.

The table lists this clone with a count of one. The V call is TRBV2, the J call TRBJ2-1; no definite D call. Germline V CDR1 and CDR2: SNHLY, FYNNEI. The CDR3 length is 15 residues. V lost 1 base and J lost 0, with 7 bases in between. The CDR3 nucleotides read TGTGCCAGCAGTGAAGGGGCCTTCTCCTACAATGAGCAGTTCTTC. Its translation is CASSEGAFSYNEQFF.

The V call is TRBV5-6, the J call TRBJ2-3, with D possibly being TRBD2 (5 bases). CDR1 and CDR2 (germline): SGHDT, YYEEEE. CDR3 length equals 13 residues. With 0 bases removed from V and 9 bases from J, the gap between germline ends came to 11 bases. The CDR3 reads CASSLGAGPTQYF. The CDR3 DNA reads TGTGCCAGCAGCTTGGGTGCGGGCCCCACGCAGTATTTT.

The V and J genes are TRBV28 and TRBJ2-2, with a weak D call TRBD2 (7 bases). Germline CDR1 MDHEN, CDR2 SYDVKM. Trimming took 7 bases from V and 7 from J, leaving 16 bases between them. The CDR3 sequence is 14 residues long. CDR3 sequence: CASILGGGVGELFF. DNA of the CDR3: TGTGCCAGCATCCTAGGGGGAGGGGTCGGGGAGCTGTTTTTT.

This clone has only a few counts. The rearrangement uses TRBV3-1 (or the pseudogene TRBV3-2) and TRBJ1-4; 7 nucleotides agree with TRBD1. CDR1 and CDR2 (germline): LGHDT, YNNKEL (reference sequence). Losses at the gene ends were 6 bases for V and 8 bases for J; bases not matched to a gene: 12. This CDR3 has 15 residues. CDR3 amino acids: CASRSRGGVGEKLFF. In nucleotides, the CDR3 is TGTGCCAGCAGGTCCAGGGGGGGTGTAGGAGAAAAACTGTTTTTT.

This clone was observed a single time. The CDR3 protein is CASSPSRPGQGPWKAIYEQYF. CDR3 nucleotide sequence: TGTGCCAGCAGTCCGTCTCGTCCGGGACAGGGGCCTTGGAAAGCAATTTACGAGCAGTACTTC. The chain is built from TRBV6-2 or TRBV6-3 and TRBJ2-7; 10 nucleotides agree with TRBD1. Per germline, CDR1 MNHEY and CDR2 SVGEGT. V was pared by 5 bases and J by 4 bases, with 26 bases of the junction left unmatched. This CDR3 is built from 21 residues.

V usage is TRBV5-6 and J usage is TRBJ2-7, with no clear D. The CDR3 totals 15 residues. V lost 3 bases and J lost 2, with 15 bases in between. CDR1 SGHDT and CDR2 YYEEEE come from the germline V gene. The CDR3: CASSSTLGFPYEQYF. In nucleotides, the CDR3 is TGTGCCAGCAGCTCGACCCTAGGGTTTCCCTACGAGCAGTACTTC.

This chain connects TRBV28 to TRBJ2-3; no firm D call. With 6 bases removed from V and 6 bases from J, the gap between germline ends came to 10 bases. The CDR3 has 12 residues. The germline CDR1 and CDR2 sequences are MDHEN and SYDVKM. CDR3 amino acids: CASRGTSDTQYF. For the CDR3, the DNA is TGTGCCAGCAGGGGAACAAGTGATACGCAGTATTTT. Combining the CDR3 with reference TRBV28 and TRBJ2-3 gives the whole variable domain DVKVTQSSRYLVKRTGEKVFLECVQDMDHENMFWYRQDPGLGLRLIYFSYDVKMKEKGDIPEGYSVSREKKERFSLILESASTNQTSMYLCASRGTSDTQYFGPGTRLTVL.